The sequence of this TCR beta chain was determined in a study of blood T cell repertoires in COVID-19. TCRdb's copy holds only in-frame clones and misses some; the assay was immunoSEQ multiplex PCR. Of roughly 140,000 clones in the sample, almost 90% were seen once. The CDR3 extends over 18 amino acids. The trim removed 4 bases at V and 0 bases at J, leaving 9 bases unmatched. Germline CDR1 MNHEY, CDR2 SVGEGT. This clonotype originated in a middle-aged man with active or convalescent COVID-19. The chain combines TRBV6-2 or TRBV6-3 with TRBJ1-6; 7 bases are shared with TRBD1. What was sequenced was peripheral blood. The CDR3: CASSSRRRGSSYNSPLHF. The CDR3 DNA sequence: TGTGCCAGCAGTTCAAGGCGCAGGGGGAGCTCCTATAATTCACCCCTCCACTTT.